A selection of T cell receptor beta chains follows, all from one sample in a study of blood T cell repertoires in COVID-19. Profiled with immunoSEQ multiplex PCR; TCRdb holds only in-frame clones, not every one. Altogether around 150,000 clones are present, 80% being singletons, with the ten largest covering 4.5% to 7.5%. The sequenced material came from PBMCs or T cells enriched from blood (not recorded which). The source of these receptors is a man aged 40-50 years who had recovered from COVID-19. CDR3s include the opening cysteine and the closing phenylalanine or tryptophan. Fields, in order: CDR3 protein, J gene, D gene, V gene. The D gene is left open where the match is weak.

CAWSPGMSNQPQHF TRBJ1-5 NA TRBV30
CASSPAGRGGVNEQFF TRBJ2-1 TRBD2 TRBV5-4
CASSDIAGGPETQYF TRBJ2-5 TRBD2 TRBV6-1
CSASPSAVNTQYF TRBJ2-3 NA TRBV20-1
CASSEDRGDRGYTF TRBJ1-2 TRBD1 TRBV2
CASSDSGTFTDTQYF TRBJ2-3 NA TRBV25-1
CASTSTGLINRMGYTF TRBJ1-2 TRBD1 TRBV3-1/TRBV3-2
CASRLGGARETQYF TRBJ2-5 TRBD2 TRBV7-2
CASSLGWGLGETQYF TRBJ2-5 NA TRBV7-3
CASSLAGRAGNTIYF TRBJ1-3 NA TRBV5-1
CASHSGDPWNEQFF TRBJ2-1 TRBD2 TRBV6-5
CASGQGRQPQHF TRBJ1-5 TRBD1 TRBV3-1/TRBV3-2
CASSLTSIYGYTF TRBJ1-2 NA TRBV7-9
CASSRRTGPIGGYTF TRBJ1-2 TRBD1 TRBV5-6
CASTLSRGSNYGYTF TRBJ1-2 NA TRBV6-5
CSVEEVWPNTEAFF TRBJ1-1 NA TRBV29-1
CASSQVRIGGGRIADTQYF TRBJ2-3 TRBD2 TRBV4-2
CASSTQTGLRNSPLHF TRBJ1-6 TRBD1 TRBV5-1
CASSLGDRSYEQYF TRBJ2-7 TRBD1 TRBV27
CASSGQGLSYGYTF TRBJ1-2 TRBD1 TRBV14
CASSSTGTTETQYF TRBJ2-5 TRBD2 TRBV3-1/TRBV3-2
CASSYRAAGELFF TRBJ2-2 NA TRBV27
CASSLLAGPAATDTQYF TRBJ2-3 TRBD2 TRBV5-6
CATSGGQGNGKLFF TRBJ1-4 TRBD1 TRBV24-1
CASSLIGTGLNEQFF TRBJ2-1 TRBD1 TRBV7-9
CASSRSLQGASYGYTF TRBJ1-2 TRBD1 TRBV19
CASSETSSAGELFF TRBJ2-2 TRBD2 TRBV7-9
CASSLAGEYNEQFF TRBJ2-1 NA TRBV28
CASSYSGTDYGYTF TRBJ1-2 TRBD1 TRBV6-5
CASSQEGGEQFF TRBJ2-1 NA TRBV4-2
CAWSHGGAGNIQYF TRBJ2-4 NA TRBV30
CASSSGWRLEEDTQYF TRBJ2-3 NA TRBV5-1
CASSSRTSGGATDTQYF TRBJ2-3 TRBD2 TRBV19
CASRVGQNEQFF TRBJ2-1 NA TRBV2
CASSVRDYSTDTQYF TRBJ2-3 TRBD2 TRBV9
CASSPRDSNSPLHF TRBJ1-6 NA TRBV3-1/TRBV3-2
CASSLEGTGSKSYTF TRBJ1-2 TRBD1 TRBV5-5
CASGLQGAGTGELFF TRBJ2-2 TRBD1 TRBV10-2
CASSPATGGERGTKF TRBJ2-7 TRBD2 TRBV5-4